This T cell receptor (beta chain) was obtained from a study of shared clonotypes between healthy human individuals. Overall study context: Per donor, CD8 memory used one plate, CD8 naive used two, CD4 memory used three and CD4 naive used three.

This clone was picked up a small number of times. The length of the CDR3 is 14 residues. The germline CDR1 and CDR2 sequences are GTSNPN and SVGIG (reference sequence). The V and J ends lost 3 bases and 2 bases respectively, with 11 bases between them. Produced via immunoSEQ multiplex PCR; TCRdb's table is partial and in-frame only. The repertoire holds around 990,000 clones, with 70% to 85% as singletons. The receptor was derived from a man aged 18 to 29 in good health. Some clones in this sample may be carry-over from other donors' samples. The rearrangement joins TRBV30 to TRBJ1-5; D possibly corresponds to TRBD1 (5 bases). The specimen sequenced was memory CD4+ T cells from PBMCs. Subset given: CD45RA-negative fraction. The CDR3 reads CAWRGLGGNQPQHF. Here the CDR3 DNA reads TGTGCCTGGAGGGGTCTGGGGGGCAATCAGCCCCAGCATTTT.